Listed below are T cell receptor beta chains from one sample, sequenced in a study of blood T cell repertoires in COVID-19. The protocol was immunoSEQ multiplex PCR, while the TCRdb copy is restricted to in-frame clones and leaves out a portion. The repertoire has 200,000 to 300,000 clones, approximately 86% of them found once; the top ten carry under 2%. Specimen: peripheral blood. The receptors here all came from a man under 40 with active or convalescent COVID-19. Each CDR3 is given with its conserved first and last residue. Fields, in order: D gene, J gene, clone size, V gene, CDR3 protein, CDR3 DNA. A D gene is named only where the DNA matches it firmly. Size tells how often a clone was seen (once, few, many) or the class of an expanded clone, and some rows leave it out.

d_call: .
j_call: TRBJ1-6
clone_size: many
v_call: TRBV6-2/TRBV6-3
cdr3_aa: CASSYIRGSNSPLHF
cdr3_nt: TGTGCCAGCAGTTACATCAGGGGCTCGAATTCACCCCTCCACTTT

d_call: TRBD1
j_call: TRBJ2-3
clone_size: .
v_call: TRBV5-8
cdr3_aa: CASSLGLRGLGDTQYF
cdr3_nt: TGTGCCAGCAGCTTGGGACTCAGGGGGCTAGGAGATACGCAGTATTTT

d_call: TRBD1
j_call: TRBJ2-7
clone_size: .
v_call: TRBV3-1/TRBV3-2
cdr3_aa: CASSPRGQIYEQYF
cdr3_nt: TGTGCCAGCAGCCCAAGGGGACAGATCTACGAGCAGTACTTC

d_call: TRBD1
j_call: TRBJ1-2
clone_size: .
v_call: TRBV5-7
cdr3_aa: CASSLEGTQGASYGYTF
cdr3_nt: TGTGCCAGCAGCTTGGAGGGAACACAGGGGGCAAGCTATGGCTACACCTTC

d_call: TRBD1
j_call: TRBJ2-7
clone_size: .
v_call: TRBV6-6
cdr3_aa: CASSTGAYEQYF
cdr3_nt: TGTGCCAGCAGCACAGGGGCCTACGAGCAGTACTTC

d_call: TRBD1
j_call: TRBJ1-1
clone_size: .
v_call: TRBV5-1
cdr3_aa: CASSFGTGTRGTEAFF
cdr3_nt: TGCGCCAGCAGCTTTGGGACAGGGACCCGAGGCACTGAAGCTTTCTTT

d_call: TRBD2
j_call: TRBJ2-5
clone_size: .
v_call: TRBV7-2
cdr3_aa: CASSFPGLPETQYF
cdr3_nt: TGTGCCAGCAGCTTCCCGGGACTACCGGAGACCCAGTACTTC

d_call: .
j_call: TRBJ1-1
clone_size: .
v_call: TRBV18
cdr3_aa: CASSPRNTEAFF
cdr3_nt: TGTGCCAGCTCACCGAGGAACACTGAAGCTTTCTTT

d_call: .
j_call: TRBJ1-1
clone_size: .
v_call: TRBV6-5
cdr3_aa: CAGSRGNTEAFF
cdr3_nt: TGTGCCGGGAGCAGGGGGAACACTGAAGCTTTCTTT

d_call: TRBD2
j_call: TRBJ2-1
clone_size: .
v_call: TRBV4-2
cdr3_aa: CATTQEASGGGNEQFF
cdr3_nt: TGTGCCACCACCCAAGAGGCAAGCGGGGGGGGGAATGAGCAGTTCTTC

d_call: TRBD2
j_call: TRBJ2-7
clone_size: .
v_call: TRBV4-1
cdr3_aa: CASSQDIAGGPDSYEQYF
cdr3_nt: TGCGCCAGCAGCCAAGACATAGCGGGGGGGCCGGACTCCTACGAGCAGTACTTC

d_call: .
j_call: TRBJ1-2
clone_size: .
v_call: TRBV30
cdr3_aa: CAWSVAGVNYGYTF
cdr3_nt: TGTGCCTGGAGTGTAGCGGGGGTTAACTATGGCTACACCTTC

d_call: TRBD2
j_call: TRBJ2-7
clone_size: .
v_call: TRBV5-1
cdr3_aa: CASSKQSGPGGNSYEQYF
cdr3_nt: TGCGCCAGCAGCAAGCAATCCGGCCCGGGGGGGAACTCCTACGAGCAGTACTTC

d_call: TRBD1
j_call: TRBJ1-2
clone_size: many
v_call: TRBV6-6
cdr3_aa: CASSTQRTGNGYTF
cdr3_nt: TGTGCCAGCAGTACCCAAAGGACAGGGAACGGCTACACCTTC

d_call: TRBD2
j_call: TRBJ2-5
clone_size: .
v_call: TRBV6-6
cdr3_aa: CASSTGVAGGQETQYF
cdr3_nt: TGTGCCAGCAGTACCGGGGTAGCGGGAGGACAAGAGACCCAGTACTTC

d_call: .
j_call: TRBJ1-4
clone_size: .
v_call: TRBV7-2
cdr3_aa: CASSLDRANEKLFF
cdr3_nt: TGTGCCAGCAGCTTAGACAGGGCTAATGAAAAACTGTTTTTT

d_call: TRBD1
j_call: TRBJ2-1
clone_size: .
v_call: TRBV27
cdr3_aa: CASSLTGDLSYNEQFF
cdr3_nt: TGTGCCAGCAGCTTGACAGGGGACCTCTCCTACAATGAGCAGTTCTTC

d_call: TRBD1
j_call: TRBJ1-1
clone_size: few
v_call: TRBV12-3/TRBV12-4
cdr3_aa: CASSDRGHTEAFF
cdr3_nt: TGTGCCAGCAGTGACAGGGGGCACACTGAAGCTTTCTTT

d_call: .
j_call: TRBJ1-2
clone_size: .
v_call: TRBV19
cdr3_aa: CASSIDSGRINYGYTF
cdr3_nt: TGTGCCAGTAGTATCGACTCCGGCCGGATTAACTATGGCTACACCTTC

d_call: .
j_call: TRBJ2-5
clone_size: .
v_call: TRBV6-5
cdr3_aa: CASSYRDTKETQYF
cdr3_nt: TGTGCCAGCAGTTACCGGGACACAAAAGAGACCCAGTACTTC

d_call: TRBD1
j_call: TRBJ1-4
clone_size: .
v_call: TRBV5-4
cdr3_aa: CASSPDRADEKLFF
cdr3_nt: TGTGCCAGCAGCCCGGACAGGGCCGATGAAAAACTGTTTTTT

d_call: .
j_call: TRBJ2-5
clone_size: once
v_call: TRBV2
cdr3_aa: CASEGYGETQYF
cdr3_nt: TGTGCCAGCGAGGGATACGGGGAGACCCAGTACTTC

d_call: TRBD1
j_call: TRBJ2-3
clone_size: .
v_call: TRBV11-3
cdr3_aa: CASSLGRGQSTDTQYF
cdr3_nt: TGTGCCAGCAGCTTAGGTCGGGGACAGAGCACAGATACGCAGTATTTT

d_call: TRBD2
j_call: TRBJ2-5
clone_size: .
v_call: TRBV7-3
cdr3_aa: CASSLKAGGRGTQYF
cdr3_nt: TGTGCCAGCAGCTTAAAAGCGGGGGGCCGCGGGACCCAGTACTTC

d_call: .
j_call: TRBJ1-1
clone_size: many
v_call: TRBV11-2
cdr3_aa: CASSLVSTVNTEAFF
cdr3_nt: TGTGCCAGCAGCTTAGTTTCAACAGTGAACACTGAAGCTTTCTTT

d_call: TRBD2
j_call: TRBJ2-5
clone_size: .
v_call: TRBV6-5
cdr3_aa: CASSYTGGQETQYF
cdr3_nt: TGTGCCAGCAGTTATACGGGGGGACAAGAGACCCAGTACTTC

d_call: .
j_call: TRBJ1-1
clone_size: .
v_call: TRBV4-2
cdr3_aa: CASSQDGEGGYTEAFF
cdr3_nt: TGTGCCAGCAGCCAAGATGGAGAAGGGGGATACACTGAAGCTTTCTTT

d_call: TRBD1
j_call: TRBJ2-7
clone_size: .
v_call: TRBV4-3
cdr3_aa: CASSQGITGGPLLGRGHYEQYF
cdr3_nt: TGCGCCAGCAGCCAGGGTATCACAGGGGGCCCCTTACTAGGCCGGGGGCACTACGAGCAGTACTTC

d_call: .
j_call: TRBJ1-2
clone_size: .
v_call: TRBV7-8
cdr3_aa: CASSLEGGSVNGYTF
cdr3_nt: TGTGCCAGCAGCTTAGAGGGAGGTTCGGTCAATGGCTACACCTTC

d_call: .
j_call: TRBJ2-1
clone_size: .
v_call: TRBV30
cdr3_aa: CAWSVGGPQTEQFF
cdr3_nt: TGTGCCTGGAGTGTCGGGGGGCCCCAGACGGAGCAGTTCTTC

d_call: TRBD2
j_call: TRBJ2-1
clone_size: .
v_call: TRBV5-1
cdr3_aa: CASRSTGTSDEQFF
cdr3_nt: TGCGCCAGCAGGTCAACCGGGACTAGCGATGAGCAGTTCTTC

d_call: TRBD2
j_call: TRBJ2-5
clone_size: .
v_call: TRBV2
cdr3_aa: CASTLAGAETQYF
cdr3_nt: TGTGCCAGCACGCTAGCGGGGGCTGAGACCCAGTACTTC